These 30 T cell receptor beta chains were all obtained from the same sample, sequenced in a study of tumor-infiltrating lymphocytes in primary liver carcinoma. Co-extraction of RNA and DNA was performed on about 19-32 mg of unsorted bulk tissue. Reverse transcription of 500 ng total RNA with a constant-region primer produced TCR beta cDNA. Modified slightly, ARM-PCR produced TCR beta libraries over three nested multiplex PCR rounds. The first two PCR rounds, around 10 cycles each, used TRBV1-TRBV30 forward primers and a C-beta reverse primer. TCRdb itself ran the multiplex PCR reads through MiXCR, one entry per CDR3 protein. The sample includes fewer than 90,000 distinct CDR3 sequences, roughly 72% of them seen just once. Sequenced input: liver tumor tissue from sampling region 1. As to subset: tumor region T1, superior pole. The receptor source for this set is a man aged 40-49 years with primary liver carcinoma and hepatitis B virus infection.

This clonotype occurred many times. V gene TRBV29-1 combines with J gene TRBJ1-1; tentative D call: TRBD1 (6 bases). V lost 3 bases to trimming and J lost 1 base, with 15 bases between them. The germline V gene encodes CDR1 SQVTM and CDR2 ANQGSEA. The CDR3 is made up of 15 amino acids. CDR3: CSVDHLRGGNTEAFF. The CDR3 region has the DNA TGCAGCGTTGACCACCTCCGAGGGGGGAACACTGAAGCTTTCTTT.

As for this clonotype: This CDR3 fails to terminate in the conserved phenylalanine or tryptophan, so it likely reflects a read error. It is unclear where the CDR3 begins or ends on the DNA, so no DNA is shown, and the CDR3 is as TCRdb lists it. The CDR3: CASSGPSREKPFL. This rearrangement joins TRBV2 to TRBJ1-4. CDR1 and CDR2 from the germline V gene are SNHLY and FYNNEI. A total of 13 residues make up the CDR3, ends included.

This clonotype was recorded a few times. The V and J genes are TRBV28 and TRBJ1-2, with D possibly TRBD1 on 5 matching bases. Looked up from germline, CDR1 is MDHEN and CDR2 is SYDVKM. The CDR3 sequence is 15 residues long. V gave up 5 bases and J gave up 0 bases, with 13 bases separating them. In DNA, the CDR3 is TGTGCCAGCAGTCCTGAACAGGCAGCTAACTATGGCTACACCTTC. Translated, it gives CASSPEQAANYGYTF.

In this sample, this clonotype turned up a few times. V is TRBV6-6 and J is TRBJ2-7; 9 bases fit TRBD1. Germline CDR1 is MNHNY and CDR2 is SVGAGI (reference sequence). The CDR3 totals 15 residues. The J segment lost 3 bases and the V segment lost 0 bases, leaving 3 bases of the junction unmatched. The CDR3, as DNA: TGTGCCAGCAGTTACTCGCCGGGACAGGGCTACGAGCAGTACTTC. This sequence encodes CASSYSPGQGYEQYF.

About this clonotype: A much larger clone is a single base away; this may be a read error. This chain uses TRBV5-6 with TRBJ2-7; D possibly corresponds to TRBD2 (5 bases). V lost 5 bases, J lost 4 bases, and 7 bases lay in between. Germline CDR1 SGHDT, CDR2 YYEEEE. This CDR3 comprises 11 residues. CDR3 nucleotides: TGTGCCAGCAGGAGACTATACGAGCAGTACTTC. It specifies CASRRLYEQYF.

Concerning this clonotype itself: The junction does not match germline at one end; this may be a read error. The gene calls are TRBV29-1 and TRBJ1-1; D is ambiguous. This CDR3 region has 14 residues. CDR1 is SQVTM, CDR2 ANQGSEA, per germline. CDR3 sequence reads: CSVQLRSDGTEAFF. The CDR3 nucleotides read TGCAGCGTCCAACTACGGAGCGATGGCACTGAAGCTTTCTTC.

A note on this clonotype: Mismatch with germline at one junction end may stem from a read error. V and J are TRBV10-2 and TRBJ2-7, with D maybe TRBD1 (6 bases). Germline loops: CDR1 WSHSY, CDR2 SAAADI. The CDR3 has 12 amino acids. The CDR3 sequence: CTSRGTYYEQYF. The CDR3 DNA reads TGCACCAGCAGGGGCACCTACTACGAGCAGTACTTC.

With respect to this clonotype: A junction end diverges from the germline sequence, so it may reflect a read error. The J gene is TRBJ2-3, the V gene TRBV10-1, with TRBD1 as a possible D gene (6 bases). The CDR3 consists of 14 residues. The germline gives CDR1 WNHNN, CDR2 SYGVQD (reference sequence). The CDR3 protein is CPSSESQGTDTQYF. As DNA, the CDR3 is TGTCCCAGCAGTGAGTCCCAGGGGACAGATACGCAGTATTTT.

In regard to this clonotype: Its ends do not fully match the called genes, so a read error is possible. The V and J genes are TRBV12-3 or TRBV12-4 and TRBJ2-5; 8 bases match TRBD1. The J call may be mistaken, given a closer DNA end match to TRBJ2-1. This CDR3 is built from 12 residues. The DNA for the CDR3 is TGTGCCAGAGGACAGGGCTACAGTGAGCAGTTCTTC. This sequence encodes CARGQGYSEQFF.

Turning to this clonotype: One end of the junction fails to match germline, which may point to a read error. This chain uses TRBV7-8 with TRBJ2-3, with D perhaps matching TRBD1 or TRBD2 (5 bases each). This CDR3 has 14 residues. Germline V gene sequence: CDR1 SGHVS, CDR2 FQNEAQ. CDR3 in amino acids: CASSLARVADTQYF. The CDR3 coding sequence is TGTGCCAGCAGCCTAGCCAGGGTCGCAGATACGCAGTATTTT.

On this clonotype: Its ends do not fully match the called genes, so a read error is possible. This chain links TRBV10-2 with TRBJ2-7, with D possibly matching TRBD1 (6 bases). The germline V gene has CDR1 WSHSY and CDR2 SAAADI. This CDR3 is built from 14 residues. For the CDR3, the DNA is TGTGCCAGCACTGCACAGGGTCCCTCCTACGAGCAGTACTTC. This sequence encodes CASTAQGPSYEQYF.

Note on this clonotype: At one end the junction does not follow the germline gene, possibly because of a read error. The chain recombines TRBV6-5 with TRBJ2-1; 7 bases are shared with TRBD2. This CDR3 has 16 amino acids. Germline V CDR1 and CDR2: MNHEY, SVGAGI. The DNA for the CDR3 is TGTGCCAGCAGATATAGCGGCGGTCTAGCGGCACATGAGCAGCTCTTC. As protein: CASRYSGGLAAHEQLF.

Notes on this clonotype: At one boundary the junction diverges from the germline segment, which might be a read error. This chain joins TRBV4-2 and TRBJ2-7; no clear D. Germline CDR1 and CDR2: LGHNA and YNFKEQ. This CDR3 comprises 17 residues. Here the CDR3 DNA reads TGTGCCAGCAGCCGAGCAGGTTCCCCCTGGTGGTCTGGCGAGCAATACTTC. Amino acids: CASSRAGSPWWSGEQYF.

The V call is TRBV7-2, the J call TRBJ2-3; TRBD2 matches at 11 bases. Germline assignment: CDR1 SGHTA and CDR2 FQGNSA. This CDR3 is built from 15 residues. With 1 base clipped from V and 7 bases from J, the junction kept 4 bases outside the gene matches. The CDR3: CASSLVAGGENTQYF. CDR3 DNA: TGTGCCAGCAGCTTAGTAGCGGGGGGGGAGAATACGCAGTATTTT.

This sequence joins TRBV29-1 and TRBJ2-5; 7 bases fit TRBD1. CDR1 is SQVTM, CDR2 ANQGSEA, per germline. The V gene end was trimmed by 4 bases and the J gene end by 12 bases; junction bases not matched to a gene: 17. This CDR3 contains 14 residues. For the CDR3, the DNA is TGCAGCGTTGGGGCCTCAGGGGGACGAGAGGCCGAGTACTTC. Translation gives CSVGASGGREAEYF.

In this sample, this clonotype turned up many times. The DNA for the CDR3 is TGCAGCGTGGAGCAAGAGACCCAGTACTTC. Protein product: CSVEQETQYF. The V and J genes are TRBV29-1 and TRBJ2-5; no reliable D call. The CDR3 contains 10 residues. CDR1 and CDR2 from the germline V gene are SQVTM and ANQGSEA. V lost 6 bases, J lost 2 bases, and 4 bases lay in between.

This clonotype was found many times. The V and J genes are TRBV10-3 and TRBJ1-1; 7 nucleotides line up with TRBD1. Germline CDR1 ENHRY, CDR2 SYGVKD. The CDR3 totals 13 residues. Losses at the gene ends were 6 bases for V and 4 bases for J; bases not matched to a gene: 5. The CDR3 region is CAIRQGWSTEAFF. In nucleotides, the CDR3 is TGTGCCATCAGACAGGGGTGGAGCACTGAAGCTTTCTTT.

As concerns this clonotype: One end of the junction does not line up with germline, which may come from a read error. The J gene is TRBJ2-2, the V gene TRBV4-1, with 10 bases that match TRBD2. Germline CDR1 MGHRA, CDR2 YSYEKL. This CDR3 contains 15 residues. The CDR3 bases are TGCGTCAGCAGTCTAGCGGGAGATGTCGCCAGGGAGCTGTCTTTT. Amino acids: CVSSLAGDVARELSF.

This clonotype was observed at least ten times. This chain links TRBV7-9 with TRBJ2-7; D not certain. Germline V CDR1 and CDR2: SEHNR, FQNEAQ (reference sequence). V was clipped by 3 bases and J by 0 bases, with 3 bases between them. CDR3 length: 12 residues. CDR3 sequence (DNA): TGTGCCAGCAGCTTTAGCTCCTACGAGCAGTACTTC. The encoded protein is CASSFSSYEQYF.

The sample holds a few counts of this clonotype. Possible read error: a much larger clone is one base away. J is TRBJ2-3 and V is TRBV28; D might be TRBD1 (6 bases). V was pared by 6 bases and J by 5 bases, with 15 bases between. Germline CDR1 is MDHEN and CDR2 is SYDVKM. There are 14 residues in the CDR3. The CDR3 DNA is TGTGCCAGCAGAGGGGGACAAGGGGTAGATACGCAGTATTTT. It yields the protein CASRGGQGVDTQYF.

Worth noting for this clonotype: A read error may produce the germline difference seen at one junction end. V usage is TRBV6-6 and J usage is TRBJ1-6, with 9 bases matching TRBD1. This CDR3 spans 14 amino acids. CDR1 and CDR2 (germline): MNHNY, SVGAGI (reference sequence). CDR3 DNA sequence: TGTGCCGGCAGGGTGGGACAGGGAATTTCACCTCTCCACTTT. The encoded protein is CAGRVGQGISPLHF.

This clonotype is a singleton in its sample. A much bigger clone sits one base away, suggesting this may be a read error. This sequence joins TRBV5-6 and TRBJ2-1; D ambiguous. The CDR3 runs 12 residues. Germline V gene data show CDR1 as SGHDT and CDR2 as YYEEEE. Trimming stripped 4 bases from V and 9 bases from J, with 11 bases between. CDR3 protein: CASSRLWGEQFF. In DNA, the CDR3 is TGTGCCAGCAGCAGGCTATGGGGTGAGCAGTTCTTC.

This clonotype has just one count. This rearrangement joins TRBV6-5 to TRBJ1-4; possibly TRBD1 for D (6 bases). This CDR3 region has 19 residues. Trimming took off 6 bases at V and 4 bases at J, with 27 bases between the two ends. The germline CDR1 and CDR2 sequences are MNHEY and SVGAGI. The CDR3 protein is CASRYRPPSGASNNEKLFF. Here the CDR3 DNA reads TGTGCCAGCAGATATAGGCCTCCTTCGGGGGCATCAAATAATGAAAAACTGTTTTTT.

On this clonotype: At one boundary the junction diverges from the germline segment, which might be a read error. The V gene is TRBV7-9, the J gene TRBJ2-7; 7 nucleotides match TRBD1. In germline, CDR1 is SEHNR, CDR2 FQNEAQ (reference sequence). The CDR3 runs to 16 residues. The CDR3 DNA reads TGTGCCAGCAGCGGTAGGGGACAGCCCAGCTCCTACGAGAAGTACTTC. This sequence encodes CASSGRGQPSSYEKYF.

Only a few counts were recorded for this clonotype. The rearrangement joins TRBV20-1 to TRBJ2-7, with D unresolved. The V end lost 2 bases, the J end lost 7 bases, and 9 bases lay between the germline ends. The CDR3 has 11 amino acids. The germline V gene encodes CDR1 DFQATT and CDR2 SNEGSKA (reference sequence). CDR3 in DNA: TGCAGTGCTAGATTATCGACGGAGCAGTACTTC. Translated: CSARLSTEQYF.

Remarks on this clonotype: A read error may account for a junction end that differs from germline. The rearrangement uses TRBV11-2 and TRBJ2-1, with D possibly being TRBD1 (6 bases). The CDR3 is made up of 17 amino acids. Germline CDR1 SGHAT, CDR2 FQNNGV. The CDR3 DNA reads as TGTGCCAGCATCCTGTTGGGGGCGCAGAGCTCCTATAATGAGCAGTTCTTC. It is translated as CASILLGAQSSYNEQFF.

With respect to this clonotype: Compared with germline, one end of the junction differs, possibly owing to a read error. The genes are TRBV2 and TRBJ2-2, with D tentatively TRBD2 (6 bases). The length of the CDR3 is 15 residues. CDR1 and CDR2 (germline): SNHLY, FYNNEI. The CDR3: CASSLTSSHTGELFF. CDR3 in DNA: TGTGCCAGCAGTTTAACTAGCTCACACACAGGGGAGCTGTTTTTT.

On this clonotype itself: At one of its ends the junction is not consistent with the germline gene, which may arise from a read error. This rearrangement joins TRBV2 to TRBJ2-7, with 8 bases fitting TRBD1. This CDR3 contains 14 residues. CDR1 is SNHLY, CDR2 FYNNEI, per germline. The CDR3 sequence is CANKPGQASYVQYF. The CDR3 nucleotides are TGTGCCAACAAACCGGGACAGGCTTCCTACGTGCAGTACTTC.

In the case of this clonotype: Germline and junction disagree at one end, which may indicate a read error. This chain connects TRBV11-2 to TRBJ2-7, with TRBD1 matching over 7 bases. The CDR3 has 17 residues. Germline values: CDR1 SGHAT, CDR2 FQNNGV. This chain's CDR3 is CASSLGRLGTDSYERYF. The CDR3 region has the DNA TGTGCAAGCAGCCTAGGAAGACTCGGGACAGACTCCTACGAGCGGTACTTC.

Comment on this clonotype: The junction and the germline gene differ at one end; a read error may be behind it. V and J are TRBV11-2 and TRBJ2-7; D might be TRBD2 (7 bases). This CDR3 is built from 22 residues. Germline V CDR1 and CDR2: SGHAT, FQNNGV. CDR3 in amino acids: CASSLRPNRGGLGGETKVKQYF. As DNA, the CDR3 is TGTGCCAGCAGCTTAAGACCTAACAGAGGAGGACTAGGGGGAGAAACAAAGGTCAAGCAGTATTTC.